The subject of this entry is one T cell receptor (beta chain). Normal lung sampling was at least 3 cm from the tumour, as distant as possible. Assay: immunoSEQ multiplex PCR; the TCRdb copy retains only in-frame clones and omits some. Of 3,000 to 4,000 clones detected, 55% to 70% appear once; the ten largest clones hold more than 15%. This CDR3 spans 14 amino acids. Per the germline V gene, CDR1 is GTSNPN and CDR2 is SVGIG (reference sequence). Germline trimming cut 2 bases from V and 4 bases from J; bases unmatched to any gene: 4. This entry is derived from a study of immune cell composition in non-small cell lung cancer.

This TCR came from a human donor with non-small cell lung cancer. The sample comprised non-adjacent lung tissue. J is TRBJ1-2 and V is TRBV30, with 10 bases identical to TRBD1. In DNA form, the CDR3 reads TGTGCCTGGAGTACCCGGACAGGGGGCTATGGCTACACCTTC. Its translation: CAWSTRTGGYGYTF.